Each of the 8 T cell receptor beta chains below was sequenced from the same sample in a study of chemoradiotherapy in HPV16-positive cancers. Method: immunoSEQ multiplex PCR; TCRdb's copy keeps in-frame clones and lacks some. The table has about 68,000 clones, about nine tenths seen once; the top ten hold under 4.5%. Sequencing used blood, obtained from a patient who underwent chemoradiotherapy. These receptors were obtained from a human donor with HPV-associated anogenital cancer.

The genes are TRBV6-1 and TRBJ2-2, with 7 nucleotides matching TRBD2. The V gene's germline CDR1 is MNHNS and CDR2 SASEGT. This CDR3 region has 14 residues. Trimming at V came to 4 bases and at J to 3 bases, leaving 2 bases not matched to a gene. Here the CDR3 reads CASSVSGDTGELFF. CDR3 nucleotides: TGTGCCAGCAGTGTGAGCGGGGACACCGGGGAGCTGTTTTTT.

This clone was observed a few times. This chain links TRBV6-6 with TRBJ2-7; D possibly uses TRBD1 or TRBD2 (5 bases each). In germline, CDR1 is MNHNY, CDR2 SVGAGI (reference sequence). The CDR3 extends over 12 amino acids. V gave up 2 bases and J gave up 6 bases, with 8 bases separating them. CDR3 in DNA: TGTGCCAGCAGTTACGGGGGAAGCGAGCAGTACTTC. It specifies CASSYGGSEQYF.

The chain uses TRBV10-3 and TRBJ1-1, with 8 bases lining up with TRBD1. The germline gives CDR1 ENHRY, CDR2 SYGVKD. Unmatched junction bases numbered 9, after V lost 6 bases and J lost 6 bases. The CDR3 is 14 residues long. The DNA for the CDR3 is TGTGCCATCAGAGCATTTCAGGGGGCCCCTGAAGCTTTCTTT. Translated: CAIRAFQGAPEAFF.

The chain combines TRBV5-4 with TRBJ2-7; possible D gene TRBD1, 6 bases. Germline assignment: CDR1 SGHNT and CDR2 YYREEE (reference sequence). This CDR3 is 13 amino acids long. Trimming stripped 1 base from V and 4 bases from J, with 9 bases between. The DNA for the CDR3 is TGTGCCAGCAGCTTGAACAGGGAGTACGAGCAGTACTTC. Residues: CASSLNREYEQYF.

This clone has only a few counts. The rearrangement joins TRBV28 to TRBJ1-2; D not certain. Trimming removed 2 bases at V and 7 bases at J, with 14 bases between. CDR1 is MDHEN, CDR2 SYDVKM, per germline. The length of the CDR3 is 14 residues. CDR3 loop: CASSLRSGKFGYTF. Written as DNA, the CDR3 is TGTGCCAGCAGTTTAAGGTCCGGGAAGTTTGGCTACACCTTC.

The rearrangement links TRBV5-1 to TRBJ1-5, with D tentatively TRBD1 (6 bases). From germline, CDR1 is SGHRS and CDR2 YFSETQ. This CDR3 comprises 13 residues. V lost 1 base, J lost 8 bases, and 10 bases lay in between. Here the CDR3 reads CASSLSAGEPQHF. Written as DNA, the CDR3 is TGCGCCAGCAGCTTGTCGGCAGGGGAGCCCCAGCATTTT. The full variable domain, its missing parts supplied by reference TRBV5-1 and TRBJ1-5, is KAGVTQTPRYLIKTRGQQVTLSCSPISGHRSVSWYQQTPGQGLQFLFEYFSETQRNKGNFPGRFSGRQFSNSRSEMNVSTLELGDSALYLCASSLSAGEPQHFGDGTRLSIL.

This clone was seen a single time. CDR3 region: CASSPRDDRNEQFF. The CDR3 nucleotides read TGTGCCAGCAGCCCACGGGACGACCGCAATGAGCAGTTCTTC. The chain employs TRBV14 and TRBJ2-1; D may correspond to TRBD1 or TRBD2 (5 bases each). Germline CDR1 reads SGHDN; CDR2 reads FVKESK. The CDR3 runs to 14 residues. V gave up 4 bases and J gave up 6 bases, with 13 bases separating them.

This chain uses TRBV11-2 with TRBJ2-1; D not resolved. The CDR3 extends over 14 amino acids. Trimming cost V 0 bases and J 5 bases, with 8 bases left between them. Germline values: CDR1 SGHAT, CDR2 FQNNGV. The DNA for the CDR3 is TGTGCCAGCAGCTTAGATGACACCGACAATGAGCAGTTCTTC. It codes for CASSLDDTDNEQFF.